A single sample is the source of the 21 T cell receptor beta chains below, sequenced in a study of blood T cell repertoires in COVID-19. TCRdb's copy holds only in-frame clones and misses some; the assay was immunoSEQ multiplex PCR. Here the sample spans more than 95,000 clones, 85% to 90% being singletons. Sample: peripheral blood. Receptors were obtained from a woman aged 55-70 years in a cohort sampled during active or convalescent COVID-19.

This clone is judged medium-sized. The chain's CDR3 is CASSPRDRISYEQYF. Here the CDR3 DNA reads TGTGCCAGCTCACCCCGGGACAGGATCTCCTACGAGCAGTACTTC. The V gene is TRBV18, the J gene TRBJ2-7, with TRBD1 identical over 8 bases. The trim removed 3 bases at V and 0 bases at J, leaving 4 bases unmatched. The CDR3 is made up of 15 amino acids. Germline V gene lookup returns CDR1 KGHSH and CDR2 LQKENI.

V and J are TRBV21-1 and TRBJ1-5; the table's D gene call, TRBD1, was not cross checked with the DNA. TRBV21-1 is noted as a pseudogene. This CDR3 is 19 amino acids long. In DNA, the CDR3 is TGTGCCAGCAGACGCGACAGGTCTCCCCCCTCTAATAGCAATCAGCCCCAGCATTTT. This encodes CASRRDRSPPSNSNQPQHF.

The chain uses TRBV18 and TRBJ2-2; 9 nucleotides match TRBD1. The CDR3 has 15 amino acids. In germline, CDR1 is KGHSH, CDR2 LQKENI. Germline trimming cut 6 bases from V and 5 bases from J; bases unmatched to any gene: 7. CDR3: CASSPGQGSTGELFF. Written as DNA, the CDR3 is TGTGCCAGCTCGCCCGGACAGGGGTCGACCGGGGAGCTGTTTTTT.

This chain connects TRBV10-3 to TRBJ1-5; 9 bases are a match to TRBD1. Germline trimming cut 11 bases from V and 0 bases from J; bases unmatched to any gene: 11. Germline values: CDR1 ENHRY, CDR2 SYGVKD. This CDR3 spans 16 amino acids. The CDR3 sequence: CASNPGTGISNQPQHF. DNA of the CDR3: TGTGCCTCCAACCCCGGGACAGGGATTAGCAATCAGCCCCAGCATTTT.

The rearrangement joins TRBV21-1 to TRBJ1-4; the table's D call TRBD1 went unverified against the DNA. TRBV21-1 is an annotated pseudogene. CDR3 length: 13 residues. CDR3 nucleotide sequence: TGTGCCAGGGCGGAAGGGGTTAGTGAAAAACTGTTTTTT. Encoded protein: CARAEGVSEKLFF.

The chain joins TRBV7-9 to TRBJ2-1; the match to TRBD2 covers 8 bases. The V gene's germline CDR1 is SEHNR and CDR2 FQNEAQ (reference sequence). This CDR3 contains 16 residues. The junction had 14 bases not matched to a gene; V was cut back by 4 bases and J by 9 bases. The CDR3 DNA follows: TGTGCCAGCAGCTACAGATCAGCGGGAGTATCTCGTGAGCAGTTCTTC. The encoded protein is CASSYRSAGVSREQFF.

The chain carries TRBV7-2 and TRBJ2-5, with 9 nucleotides matching TRBD2. The CDR3 has 16 amino acids. V lost 5 bases and J lost 4; bases outside the gene matches: 11. Germline V gene lookup returns CDR1 SGHTA and CDR2 FQGNSA. CDR3 sequence: CASSPTRTSVGETQYF. The CDR3 DNA is TGTGCCAGCAGCCCGACCAGGACTAGCGTTGGAGAGACCCAGTACTTC.

V gene TRBV6-5 combines with J gene TRBJ1-3; tentatively, D is TRBD1 (6 bases). The ends were cut back, 8 bases at V and 1 base at J, with 12 bases in the middle. This CDR3 spans 14 amino acids. The germline V gene has CDR1 MNHEY and CDR2 SVGAGI. CDR3 nucleotides: TGTGCCAGCTTCTTACAGGGTTCTGGAAACACCATATATTTT. It codes for CASFLQGSGNTIYF.

The genes are TRBV6-5 and TRBJ1-5, with D perhaps TRBD1 (6 bases). The CDR3 length is 15 residues. The V end lost 7 bases, the J end lost 2 bases, and 15 bases lay between the germline ends. CDR1 is MNHEY, CDR2 SVGAGI, per germline. CDR3 amino acids: CASIETAGGNQPQHF. CDR3 coding DNA: TGTGCCAGCATCGAGACGGCAGGGGGCAATCAGCCCCAGCATTTT.

The chain uses TRBV5-1 and TRBJ2-1, with D possibly TRBD2 on 5 matching bases. V was trimmed by 4 bases and J by 2 bases, leaving 16 bases between them. This CDR3 region has 16 residues. Per germline, CDR1 SGHRS and CDR2 YFSETQ. The CDR3 spells CASSRVAGGTYNEQFF. In DNA form, the CDR3 reads TGCGCCAGCAGCCGGGTGGCGGGCGGAACCTACAATGAGCAGTTCTTC.

The sample holds one count of this clone. CDR3 in amino acids: CASGLAGLGNTQYF. CDR3 coding DNA: TGTGCCAGTGGGCTAGCGGGGCTAGGAAATACGCAGTATTTT. J is TRBJ2-3 and V is TRBV6-5, with 9 bases fitting TRBD2. With V trimmed by 9 bases and J by 7 bases, 11 bases remained unmatched. The CDR3 is 14 amino acids. Germline assignment: CDR1 MNHEY and CDR2 SVGAGI.

This clone has only a few counts. The V call is TRBV5-1, the J call TRBJ2-2; 7 bases line up with TRBD2. The V gene's germline CDR1 is SGHRS and CDR2 YFSETQ. Trimming at V came to 3 bases and at J to 0 bases, leaving 5 bases not matched to a gene. The CDR3 contains 16 residues. The DNA for the CDR3 is TGCGCCAGCAGCTCGCCCAGCGGGACGAACACCGGGGAGCTGTTTTTT. Translating gives CASSSPSGTNTGELFF.

This CDR3 is CSAREPARGQETQYF. As DNA, the CDR3 is TGCAGCGCCCGAGAACCAGCCCGGGGTCAAGAGACCCAGTACTTC. The chain carries TRBV29-1 and TRBJ2-5; the D gene is possibly TRBD2 (5 bases). Germline V CDR1 and CDR2: SQVTM, ANQGSEA. V lost 7 bases to trimming and J lost 2 bases, with 20 bases between them. This CDR3 spans 15 amino acids. Variable domain in full (rest from reference TRBV29-1 and TRBJ2-5): SAVISQKPSRDICQRGTSLTIQCQVDSQVTMMFWYRQQPGQSLTLIATANQGSEATYESGFVIDKFPISRPNLTFSTLTVSNMSPEDSSIYLCSAREPARGQETQYFGPGTRLLVL.

The chain carries TRBV14 and TRBJ1-3; D is unclear. V lost 2 bases, J lost 10 bases, and 9 bases lay in between. Germline values: CDR1 SGHDN, CDR2 FVKESK. This CDR3 is 12 amino acids long. CDR3 coding DNA: TGTGCCAGCAGCCAACTTTCTAAAACCATATATTTT. This translates into CASSQLSKTIYF.

The chain links TRBV7-8 to TRBJ2-7, with 10 bases aligning to TRBD1. J lost 7 bases, V lost 4 bases, and 10 bases had no gene match. The germline V gene encodes CDR1 SGHVS and CDR2 FQNEAQ. This CDR3 contains 15 residues. CDR3 in amino acids: CASSYMGQGIGEQYF. The CDR3 DNA reads TGTGCCAGCAGCTATATGGGACAGGGGATCGGGGAGCAGTACTTC.

V is TRBV28 and J is TRBJ2-7; TRBD2 matches 7 bases. CDR3 length equals 15 residues. J gave up 1 base and V 7 bases, and 10 bases lay outside the gene matches. Germline-derived CDR1 and CDR2 are MDHEN and SYDVKM. The CDR3 region has the DNA TGTGCCAGCATGTCCCCCGCGGGAGCTTCCTACGAGCAGTACTTC. Protein sequence: CASMSPAGASYEQYF.

This chain joins TRBV5-1 and TRBJ2-7; no definite D call. Germline V gene sequence: CDR1 SGHRS, CDR2 YFSETQ. V was cut by 0 bases and J by 1 base, with 5 bases left in between. The CDR3 length is 13 residues. CDR3 nucleotide sequence: TGCGCCAGCAGCTTGGACACGTCCTACGAGCAGTACTTC. Translated, it gives CASSLDTSYEQYF.

This chain uses TRBV10-2 with TRBJ2-5, with D hard to call. V was cut by 2 bases and J by 0 bases, with 4 bases left in between. Germline V gene data show CDR1 as WSHSY and CDR2 as SAAADI. The CDR3 has 13 residues. The CDR3 region has the DNA TGCGCCAGCAGTGAGGACTACCAAGAGACCCAGTACTTC. Its translation is CASSEDYQETQYF.

A single count supports this clone. The CDR3 sequence is CASSPTGYEQYF. The DNA of the CDR3 is TGTGCCAGCTCACCCACAGGCTACGAGCAGTACTTC. V and J are TRBV18 and TRBJ2-7, with D perhaps matching TRBD1 (5 bases). V gave up 3 bases and J gave up 3 bases, with 6 bases separating them. The V gene's germline CDR1 is KGHSH and CDR2 LQKENI. The CDR3 sequence is 12 residues long.

This sequence joins TRBV5-1 and TRBJ1-6; 7 bases are shared with TRBD1. The ends lost 5 bases at V and 9 bases at J; junction bases unmatched: 11. The V gene's germline CDR1 is SGHRS and CDR2 YFSETQ. The CDR3 spans 15 residues. CDR3 coding DNA: TGCGCCAGCAGGCCTGCAACAGGGGCGGCTTCACCCCTCCACTTT. It yields the protein CASRPATGAASPLHF.

The chain recombines TRBV28 with TRBJ2-7, with TRBD2 as a possible D gene (5 bases). Germline V gives CDR1 MDHEN, CDR2 SYDVKM. The CDR3 totals 17 residues. Between the trimmed V and J ends, which lost 6 bases and 4 bases, there was a span of 25 bases. This CDR3 is CASRPGKSEARFYEQYF. The CDR3 coding sequence is TGTGCCAGCAGGCCTGGCAAGTCGGAGGCCCGATTTTACGAGCAGTACTTC. Filled out from reference TRBV28 and TRBJ2-7, the complete variable domain reads DVKVTQSSRYLVKRTGEKVFLECVQDMDHENMFWYRQDPGLGLRLIYFSYDVKMKEKGDIPEGYSVSREKKERFSLILESASTNQTSMYLCASRPGKSEARFYEQYFGPGTRLTVT.